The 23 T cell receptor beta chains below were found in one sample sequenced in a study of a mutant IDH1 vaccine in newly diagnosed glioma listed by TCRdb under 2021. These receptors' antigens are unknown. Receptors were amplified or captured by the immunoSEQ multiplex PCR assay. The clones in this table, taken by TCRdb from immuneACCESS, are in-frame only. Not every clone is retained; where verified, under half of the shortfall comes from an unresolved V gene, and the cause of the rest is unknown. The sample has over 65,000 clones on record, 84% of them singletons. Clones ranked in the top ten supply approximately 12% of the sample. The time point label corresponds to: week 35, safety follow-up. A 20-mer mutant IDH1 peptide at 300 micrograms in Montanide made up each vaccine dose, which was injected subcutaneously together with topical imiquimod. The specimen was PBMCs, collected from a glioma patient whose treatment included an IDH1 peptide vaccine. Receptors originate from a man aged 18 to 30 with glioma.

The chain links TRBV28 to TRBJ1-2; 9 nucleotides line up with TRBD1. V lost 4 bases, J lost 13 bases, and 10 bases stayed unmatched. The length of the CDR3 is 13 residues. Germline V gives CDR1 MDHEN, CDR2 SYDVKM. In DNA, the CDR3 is TGTGCCAGCAGTTCGACAGGGGGAAGTCTCCTCACCTTC. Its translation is CASSSTGGSLLTF.

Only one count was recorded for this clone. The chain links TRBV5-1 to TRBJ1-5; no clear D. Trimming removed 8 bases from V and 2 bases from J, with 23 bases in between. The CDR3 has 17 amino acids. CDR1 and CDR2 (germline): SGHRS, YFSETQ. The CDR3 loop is CARTSDGAREGNQPQHF. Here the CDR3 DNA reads TGCGCCAGGACCTCTGACGGCGCTCGTGAGGGCAATCAGCCCCAGCATTTT.

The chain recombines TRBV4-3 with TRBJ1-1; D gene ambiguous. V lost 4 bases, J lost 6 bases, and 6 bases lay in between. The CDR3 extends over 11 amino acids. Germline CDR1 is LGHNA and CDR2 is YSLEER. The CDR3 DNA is TGCGCCAGCAGCCTAGGGTCTGAAGCTTTCTTT. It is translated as CASSLGSEAFF.

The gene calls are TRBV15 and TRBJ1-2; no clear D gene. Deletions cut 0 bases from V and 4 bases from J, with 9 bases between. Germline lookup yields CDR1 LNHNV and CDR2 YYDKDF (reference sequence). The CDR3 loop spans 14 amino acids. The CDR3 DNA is TGTGCCACCAGCAGAGATGGGGATCCCTATGGCTACACCTTC. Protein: CATSRDGDPYGYTF.

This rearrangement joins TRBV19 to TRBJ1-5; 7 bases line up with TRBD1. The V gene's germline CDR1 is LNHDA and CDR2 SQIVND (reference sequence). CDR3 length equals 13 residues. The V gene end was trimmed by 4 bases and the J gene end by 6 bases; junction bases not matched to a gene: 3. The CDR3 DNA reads TGTGCCAGTAGTACGACAGGGTTTCAGCCCCAGCATTTT. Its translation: CASSTTGFQPQHF. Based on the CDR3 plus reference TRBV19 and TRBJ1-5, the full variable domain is DGGITQSPKYLFRKEGQNVTLSCEQNLNHDAMYWYRQDPGQGLRLIYYSQIVNDFQKGDIAEGYSVSREKKESFPLTVTSAQKNPTAFYLCASSTTGFQPQHFGDGTRLSIL.

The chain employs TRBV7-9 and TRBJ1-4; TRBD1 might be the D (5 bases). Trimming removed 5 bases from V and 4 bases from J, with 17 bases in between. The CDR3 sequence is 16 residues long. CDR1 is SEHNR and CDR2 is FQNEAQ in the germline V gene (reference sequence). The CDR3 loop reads CASSRSGSGLNEKLFF. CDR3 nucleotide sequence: TGTGCCAGCAGCCGGTCAGGGTCGGGGCTTAATGAAAAACTGTTTTTT.

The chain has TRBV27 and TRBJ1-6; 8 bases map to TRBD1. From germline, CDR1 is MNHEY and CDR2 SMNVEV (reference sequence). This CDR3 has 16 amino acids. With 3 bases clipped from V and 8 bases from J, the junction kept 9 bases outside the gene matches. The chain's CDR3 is CASSFLNQGADSPLHF. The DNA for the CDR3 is TGTGCCAGCAGTTTCCTAAACCAGGGGGCGGATTCACCCCTCCACTTT.

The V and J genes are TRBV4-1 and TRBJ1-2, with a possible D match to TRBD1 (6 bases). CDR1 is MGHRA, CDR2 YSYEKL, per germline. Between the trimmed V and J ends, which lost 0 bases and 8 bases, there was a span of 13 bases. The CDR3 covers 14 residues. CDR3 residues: CASSQDTGRWGYTF. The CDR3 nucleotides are TGCGCCAGCAGCCAAGATACAGGGCGCTGGGGCTACACCTTC.

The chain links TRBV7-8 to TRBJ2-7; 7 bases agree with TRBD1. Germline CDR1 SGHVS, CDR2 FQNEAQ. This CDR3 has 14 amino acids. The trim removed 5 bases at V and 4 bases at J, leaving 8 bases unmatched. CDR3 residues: CASSLLGQLYEQYF. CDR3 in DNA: TGTGCCAGCAGCCTATTGGGACAGTTATACGAGCAGTACTTC.

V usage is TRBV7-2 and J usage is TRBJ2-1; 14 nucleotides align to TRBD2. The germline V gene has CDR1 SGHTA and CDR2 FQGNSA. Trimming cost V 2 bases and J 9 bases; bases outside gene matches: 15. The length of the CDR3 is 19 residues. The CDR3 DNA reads TGTGCCAGCAGCTTACGCGGACTAGCGGGAGGAGGGGGGAGTGGTGAGCAGTTCTTC. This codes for CASSLRGLAGGGGSGEQFF.

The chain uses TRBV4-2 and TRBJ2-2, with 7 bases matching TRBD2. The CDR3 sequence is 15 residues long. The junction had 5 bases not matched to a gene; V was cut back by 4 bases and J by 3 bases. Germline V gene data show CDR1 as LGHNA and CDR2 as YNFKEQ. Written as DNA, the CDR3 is TGTGCCAGCAGCCTCGGGACTACCCACACCGGGGAGCTGTTTTTT. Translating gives CASSLGTTHTGELFF.

The CDR3, as DNA: TGCGCCAGCAGCCAAGATCGCGACAGGGGCATGAACACTGAAGCTTTCTTT. Its translation: CASSQDRDRGMNTEAFF. This chain joins TRBV4-3 and TRBJ1-1; TRBD1 aligns across 8 bases. V gave up 0 bases and J gave up 0 bases; unmatched junction bases: 6. The CDR3 length is 17 residues. Germline V gene data show CDR1 as LGHNA and CDR2 as YSLEER.

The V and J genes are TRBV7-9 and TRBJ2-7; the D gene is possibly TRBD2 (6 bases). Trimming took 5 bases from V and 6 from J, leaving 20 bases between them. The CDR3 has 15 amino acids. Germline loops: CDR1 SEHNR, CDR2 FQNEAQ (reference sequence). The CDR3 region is CASSRERAARREQYF. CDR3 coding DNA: TGTGCCAGCAGCCGTGAGCGGGCGGCGAGGCGCGAGCAGTACTTC.

The DNA for the CDR3 is TGTGCCAGCAGCGAGAGGCCCATGAACACTGAAGCTTTCTTT. Protein product: CASSERPMNTEAFF. The chain employs TRBV9 and TRBJ1-1, with D uncertain. The CDR3 consists of 14 residues. Germline lookup yields CDR1 SGDLS and CDR2 YYNGEE. V lost 3 bases, J lost 0 bases, and 9 bases lay in between.

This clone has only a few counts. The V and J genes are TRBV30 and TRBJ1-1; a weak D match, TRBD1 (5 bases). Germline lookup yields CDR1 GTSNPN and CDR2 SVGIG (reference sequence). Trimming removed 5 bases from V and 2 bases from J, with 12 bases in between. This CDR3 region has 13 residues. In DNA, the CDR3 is TGTGCCTGGTCGTGGGGGGGTAACACTGAAGCTTTCTTT. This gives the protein CAWSWGGNTEAFF.

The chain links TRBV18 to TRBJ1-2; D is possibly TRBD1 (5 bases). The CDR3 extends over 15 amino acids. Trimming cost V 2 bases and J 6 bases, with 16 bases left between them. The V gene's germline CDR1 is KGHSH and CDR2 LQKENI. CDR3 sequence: CASSPMESRGDGYTF. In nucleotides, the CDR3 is TGTGCCAGCTCACCAATGGAATCAAGGGGCGATGGCTACACCTTC.

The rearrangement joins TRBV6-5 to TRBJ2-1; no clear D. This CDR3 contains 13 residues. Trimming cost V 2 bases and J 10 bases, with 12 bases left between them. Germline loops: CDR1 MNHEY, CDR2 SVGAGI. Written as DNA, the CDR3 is TGTGCCAGCAGTTACACCGATAAGGAGGAGCAGTTCTTC. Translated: CASSYTDKEEQFF.

This chain's CDR3 is CASSLGPDTSYGYTF. The CDR3 coding sequence is TGTGCCAGCAGTTTGGGGCCAGACACCTCGTATGGCTACACCTTC. The rearrangement links TRBV28 to TRBJ1-2; D might be TRBD1 (5 bases). The CDR3 totals 15 residues. Germline CDR1 MDHEN, CDR2 SYDVKM. Deletions cut 3 bases from V and 5 bases from J, with 16 bases between.

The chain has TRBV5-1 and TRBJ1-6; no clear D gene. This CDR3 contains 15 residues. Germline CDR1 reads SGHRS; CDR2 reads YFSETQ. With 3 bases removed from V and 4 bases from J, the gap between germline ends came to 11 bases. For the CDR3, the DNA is TGCGCCAGCAGCTCCCAGGCAGATTATAATTCACCCCTCCACTTT. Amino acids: CASSSQADYNSPLHF.

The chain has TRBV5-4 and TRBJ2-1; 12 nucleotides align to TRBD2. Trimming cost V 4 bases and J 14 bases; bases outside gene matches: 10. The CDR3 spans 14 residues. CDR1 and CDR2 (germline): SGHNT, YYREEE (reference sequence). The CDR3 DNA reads TGTGCCAGCAGCGTGACTAGCGGGAGTTTACTTGAGTTCTTC. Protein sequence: CASSVTSGSLLEFF.

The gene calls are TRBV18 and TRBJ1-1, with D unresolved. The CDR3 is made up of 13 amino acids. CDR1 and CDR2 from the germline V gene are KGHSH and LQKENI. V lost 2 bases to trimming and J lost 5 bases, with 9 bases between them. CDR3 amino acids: CASSPGEETEAFF. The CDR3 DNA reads TGTGCCAGCTCACCAGGCGAGGAGACTGAAGCTTTCTTT.

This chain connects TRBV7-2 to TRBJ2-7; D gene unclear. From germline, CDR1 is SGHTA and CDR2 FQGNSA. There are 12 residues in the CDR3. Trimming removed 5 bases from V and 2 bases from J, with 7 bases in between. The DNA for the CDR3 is TGTGCCAGCAGCCTCGCCGCCTACGAGCAGTACTTC. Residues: CASSLAAYEQYF. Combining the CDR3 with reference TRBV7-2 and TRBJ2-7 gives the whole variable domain GAGVSQSPSNKVTEKGKDVELRCDPISGHTALYWYRQSLGQGLEFLIYFQGNSAPDKSGLPSDRFSAERTGGSVSTLTIQRTQQEDSAVYLCASSLAAYEQYFGPGTRLTVT.

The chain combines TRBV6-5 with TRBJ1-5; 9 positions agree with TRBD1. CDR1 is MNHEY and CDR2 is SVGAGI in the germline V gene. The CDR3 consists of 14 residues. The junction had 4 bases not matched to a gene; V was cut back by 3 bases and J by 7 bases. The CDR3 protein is CASSYTGGGQPQHF. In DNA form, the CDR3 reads TGTGCCAGCAGTTATACAGGGGGCGGGCAGCCCCAGCATTTT.